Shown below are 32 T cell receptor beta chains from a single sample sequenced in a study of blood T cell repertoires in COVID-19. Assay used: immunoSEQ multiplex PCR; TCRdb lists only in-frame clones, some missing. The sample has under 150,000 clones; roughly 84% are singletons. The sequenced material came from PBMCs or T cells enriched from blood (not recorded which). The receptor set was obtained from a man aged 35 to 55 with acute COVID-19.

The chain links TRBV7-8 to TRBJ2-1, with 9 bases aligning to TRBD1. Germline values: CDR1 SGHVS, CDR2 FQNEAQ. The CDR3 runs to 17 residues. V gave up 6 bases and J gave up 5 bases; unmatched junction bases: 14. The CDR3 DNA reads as TGTGCCAGCAGTACCACAGGGGGCCTGGCGGAACACAATGAGCAGTTCTTC. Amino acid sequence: CASSTTGGLAEHNEQFF.

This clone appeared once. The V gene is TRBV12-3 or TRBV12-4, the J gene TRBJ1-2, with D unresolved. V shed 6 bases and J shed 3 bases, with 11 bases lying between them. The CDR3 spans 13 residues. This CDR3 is CASSLRRDYGYTF. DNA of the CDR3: TGTGCCAGCAGCCTTCGTCGGGACTATGGCTACACCTTC.

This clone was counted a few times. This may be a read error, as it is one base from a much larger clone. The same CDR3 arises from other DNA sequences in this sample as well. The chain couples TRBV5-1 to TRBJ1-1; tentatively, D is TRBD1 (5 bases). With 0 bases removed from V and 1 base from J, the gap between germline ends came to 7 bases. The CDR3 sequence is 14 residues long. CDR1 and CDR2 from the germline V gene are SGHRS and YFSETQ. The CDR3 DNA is TGCGCCAGCAGCTTGGGGGGCCAGAACACTGAAGCTTTCTTT. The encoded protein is CASSLGGQNTEAFF.

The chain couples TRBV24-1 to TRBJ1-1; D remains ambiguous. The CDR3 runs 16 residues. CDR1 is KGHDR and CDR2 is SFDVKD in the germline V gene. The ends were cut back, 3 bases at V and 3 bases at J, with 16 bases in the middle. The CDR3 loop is CATSDPIYLADTEAFF. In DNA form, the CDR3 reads TGTGCCACCAGTGATCCAATTTACCTGGCGGACACTGAAGCTTTCTTT.

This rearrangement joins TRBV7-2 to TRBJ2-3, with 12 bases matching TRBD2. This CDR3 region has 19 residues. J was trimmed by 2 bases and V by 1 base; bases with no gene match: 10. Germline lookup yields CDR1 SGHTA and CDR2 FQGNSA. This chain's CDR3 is CASSLVLAGGPAFTDTQYF. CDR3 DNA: TGTGCCAGCAGCTTAGTCCTAGCGGGAGGGCCCGCGTTCACAGATACGCAGTATTTT.

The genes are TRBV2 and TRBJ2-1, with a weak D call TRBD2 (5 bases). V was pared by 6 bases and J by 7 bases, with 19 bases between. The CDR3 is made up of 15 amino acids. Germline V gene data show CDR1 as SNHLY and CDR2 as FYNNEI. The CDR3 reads CASRKREIPGNEQFF. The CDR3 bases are TGTGCCAGCAGAAAGAGGGAGATCCCTGGGAATGAGCAGTTCTTC.

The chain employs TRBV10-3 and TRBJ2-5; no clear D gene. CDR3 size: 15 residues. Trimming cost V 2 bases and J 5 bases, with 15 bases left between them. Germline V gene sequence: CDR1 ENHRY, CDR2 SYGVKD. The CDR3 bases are TGTGCCATCAGTGAGCCCTACTTCGACTCGGAGACCCAGTACTTC. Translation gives CAISEPYFDSETQYF.

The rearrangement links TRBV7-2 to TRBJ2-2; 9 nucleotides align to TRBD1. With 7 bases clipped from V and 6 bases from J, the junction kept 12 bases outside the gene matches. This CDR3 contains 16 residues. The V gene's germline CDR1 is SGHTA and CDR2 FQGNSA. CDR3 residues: CASTTQQQGAAGELFF. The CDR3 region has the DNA TGTGCCAGCACTACCCAACAACAGGGGGCAGCCGGGGAGCTGTTTTTT.

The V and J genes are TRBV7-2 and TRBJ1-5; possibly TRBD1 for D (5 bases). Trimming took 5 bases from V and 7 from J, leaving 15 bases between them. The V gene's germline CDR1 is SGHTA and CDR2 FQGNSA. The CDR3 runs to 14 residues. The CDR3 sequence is CASSPGQGGQPQHF. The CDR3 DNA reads TGTGCCAGCAGCCCCGGCCAGGGAGGACAGCCCCAGCATTTT.

The DNA for the CDR3 is TGTGCCAGCAGACCTGCCAGCGAGAGTAGATCACCCCTCCACTTT. Translated: CASRPASESRSPLHF. The J gene is TRBJ1-6, the V gene TRBV6-2 or TRBV6-3; no reliable D call. Germline lookup yields CDR1 MNHEY and CDR2 SVGEGT. V dropped 6 bases and J dropped 10 bases, with 19 bases sitting between them. This CDR3 is built from 15 residues.

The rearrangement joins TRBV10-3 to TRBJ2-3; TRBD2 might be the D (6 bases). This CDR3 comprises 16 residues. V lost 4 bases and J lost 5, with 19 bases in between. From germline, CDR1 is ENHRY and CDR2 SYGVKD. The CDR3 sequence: CAISGGAGGPIDTQYF. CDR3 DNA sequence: TGTGCCATCAGTGGGGGAGCGGGTGGACCCATAGATACGCAGTATTTT.

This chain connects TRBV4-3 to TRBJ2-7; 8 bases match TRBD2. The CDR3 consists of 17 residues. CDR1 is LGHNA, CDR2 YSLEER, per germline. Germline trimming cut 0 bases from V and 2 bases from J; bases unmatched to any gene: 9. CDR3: CASSQDSSGLAPYEQYF. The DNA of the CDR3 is TGCGCCAGCAGCCAAGATTCGAGTGGACTAGCCCCCTACGAGCAGTACTTC.

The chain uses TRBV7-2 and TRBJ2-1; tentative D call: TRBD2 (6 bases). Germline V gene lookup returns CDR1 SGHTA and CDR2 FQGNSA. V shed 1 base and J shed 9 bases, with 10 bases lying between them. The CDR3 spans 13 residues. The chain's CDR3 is CASSLGLGGEQFF. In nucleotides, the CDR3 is TGTGCCAGCAGCTTAGGACTAGGAGGTGAGCAGTTCTTC.

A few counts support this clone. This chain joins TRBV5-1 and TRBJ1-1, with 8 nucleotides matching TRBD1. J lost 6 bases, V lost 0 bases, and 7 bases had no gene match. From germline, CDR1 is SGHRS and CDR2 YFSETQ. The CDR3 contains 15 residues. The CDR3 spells CASSLERTGRAEAFF. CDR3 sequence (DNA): TGCGCCAGCAGCTTGGAAAGGACAGGGAGGGCTGAAGCTTTCTTT.

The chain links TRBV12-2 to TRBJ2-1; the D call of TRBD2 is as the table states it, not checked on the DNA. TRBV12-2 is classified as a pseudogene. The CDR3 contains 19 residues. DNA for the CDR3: TGTGCAAGTCGCTTAGTCCTCCGGGACTATTACAGCTCCTACAATGAGCAGTTCTTC. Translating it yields CASRLVLRDYYSSYNEQFF.

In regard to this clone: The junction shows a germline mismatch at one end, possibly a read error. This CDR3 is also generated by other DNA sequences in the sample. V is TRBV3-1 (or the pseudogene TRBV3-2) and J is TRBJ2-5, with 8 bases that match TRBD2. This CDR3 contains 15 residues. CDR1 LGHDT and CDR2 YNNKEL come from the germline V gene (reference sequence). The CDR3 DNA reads TGTGCCAGCAGTCAAGGATCTAGCGGGCAAGAGACCCAGTACTTC. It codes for CASSQGSSGQETQYF.

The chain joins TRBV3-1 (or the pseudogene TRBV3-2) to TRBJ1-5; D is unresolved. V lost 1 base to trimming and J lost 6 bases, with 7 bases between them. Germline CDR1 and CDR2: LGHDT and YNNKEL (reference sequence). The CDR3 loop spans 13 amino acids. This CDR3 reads CASSQGGSQPQHF. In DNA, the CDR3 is TGTGCCAGCAGCCAAGGCGGTAGTCAGCCCCAGCATTTT.

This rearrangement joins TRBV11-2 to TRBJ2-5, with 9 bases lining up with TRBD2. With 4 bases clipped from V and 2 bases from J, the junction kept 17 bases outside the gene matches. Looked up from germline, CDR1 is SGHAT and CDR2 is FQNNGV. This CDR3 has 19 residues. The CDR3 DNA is TGTGCCAGCAGCTCTACAGGACTAGCGAGAATCCTAAGGCAAGAGACCCAGTACTTC. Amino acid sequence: CASSSTGLARILRQETQYF.

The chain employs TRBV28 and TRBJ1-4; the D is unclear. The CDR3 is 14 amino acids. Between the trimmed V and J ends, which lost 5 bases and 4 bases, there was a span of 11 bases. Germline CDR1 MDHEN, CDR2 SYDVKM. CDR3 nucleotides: TGTGCCAGCAGTCCCAGTTCCAGTAATGAAAAACTGTTTTTT. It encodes CASSPSSSNEKLFF.

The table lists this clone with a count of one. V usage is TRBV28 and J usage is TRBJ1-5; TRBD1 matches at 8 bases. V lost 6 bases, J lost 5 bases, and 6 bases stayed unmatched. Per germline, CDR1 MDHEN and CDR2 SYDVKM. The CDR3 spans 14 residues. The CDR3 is CASSQTGDHQPQHF. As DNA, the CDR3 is TGTGCCAGCAGCCAGACAGGGGATCATCAGCCCCAGCATTTT.

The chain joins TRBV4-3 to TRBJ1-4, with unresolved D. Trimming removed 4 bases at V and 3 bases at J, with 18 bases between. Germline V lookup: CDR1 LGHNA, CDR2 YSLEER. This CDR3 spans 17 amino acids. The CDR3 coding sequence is TGCGCCAGCAGCCCAGCGGATTGGACTTGGTCTAATGAAAAACTGTTTTTT. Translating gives CASSPADWTWSNEKLFF.

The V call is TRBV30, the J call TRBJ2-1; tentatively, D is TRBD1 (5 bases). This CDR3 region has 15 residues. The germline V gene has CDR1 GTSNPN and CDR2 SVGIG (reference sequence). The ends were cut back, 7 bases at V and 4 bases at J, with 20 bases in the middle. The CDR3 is CASIMGPGSYNEQFF. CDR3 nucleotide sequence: TGTGCCTCGATAATGGGGCCAGGGTCATACAATGAGCAGTTCTTC.

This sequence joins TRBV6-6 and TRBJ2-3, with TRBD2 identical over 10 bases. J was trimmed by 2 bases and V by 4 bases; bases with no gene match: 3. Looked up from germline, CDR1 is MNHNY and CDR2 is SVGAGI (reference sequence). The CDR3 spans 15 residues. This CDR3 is CASSSSGRITDTQYF. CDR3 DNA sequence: TGTGCCAGCAGTTCTAGCGGGAGAATCACAGATACGCAGTATTTT.

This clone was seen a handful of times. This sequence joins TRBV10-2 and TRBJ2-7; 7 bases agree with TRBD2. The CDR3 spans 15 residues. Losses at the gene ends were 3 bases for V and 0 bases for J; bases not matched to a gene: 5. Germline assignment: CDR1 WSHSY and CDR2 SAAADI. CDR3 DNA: TGCGCCAGCAGTGAAGGCGGGGGAGCCTCCTACGAGCAGTACTTC. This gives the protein CASSEGGGASYEQYF.

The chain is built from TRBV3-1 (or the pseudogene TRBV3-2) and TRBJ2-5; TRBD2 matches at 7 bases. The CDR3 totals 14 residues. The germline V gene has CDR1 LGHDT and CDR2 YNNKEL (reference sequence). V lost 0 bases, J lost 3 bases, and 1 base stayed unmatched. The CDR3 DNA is TGTGCCAGCAGCCAAGATACTAGCGAAGAGACCCAGTACTTC. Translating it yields CASSQDTSEETQYF.

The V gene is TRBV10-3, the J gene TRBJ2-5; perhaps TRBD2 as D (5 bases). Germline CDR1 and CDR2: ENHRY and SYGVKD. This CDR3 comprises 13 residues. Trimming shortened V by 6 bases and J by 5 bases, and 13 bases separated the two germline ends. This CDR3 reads CAIRGGTQETQYF. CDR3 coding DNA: TGTGCCATCAGAGGAGGCACCCAGGAGACCCAGTACTTC.

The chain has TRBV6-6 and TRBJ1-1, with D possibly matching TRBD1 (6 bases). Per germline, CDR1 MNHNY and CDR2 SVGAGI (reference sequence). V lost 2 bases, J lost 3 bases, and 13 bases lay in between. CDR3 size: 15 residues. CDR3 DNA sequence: TGTGCCAGCAGTTACGGGACACATCGGGACACTGAAGCTTTCTTT. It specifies CASSYGTHRDTEAFF.

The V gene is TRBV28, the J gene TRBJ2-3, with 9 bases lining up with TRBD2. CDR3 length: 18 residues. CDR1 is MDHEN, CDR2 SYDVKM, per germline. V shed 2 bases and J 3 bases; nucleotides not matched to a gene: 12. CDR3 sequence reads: CASSLAGGRISGTDTQYF. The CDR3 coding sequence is TGTGCCAGCAGTTTAGCGGGAGGGCGAATTAGTGGTACAGATACGCAGTATTTT.

The CDR3 here is CASSLDGGAYEQYF. For the CDR3, the DNA is TGTGCCAGCAGCTTAGACGGGGGGGCCTACGAGCAGTACTTC. The chain links TRBV7-2 to TRBJ2-7; 8 positions agree with TRBD2. Germline V CDR1 and CDR2: SGHTA, FQGNSA. The J segment lost 2 bases and the V segment lost 1 base, leaving 1 base of the junction unmatched. CDR3 length: 14 residues.

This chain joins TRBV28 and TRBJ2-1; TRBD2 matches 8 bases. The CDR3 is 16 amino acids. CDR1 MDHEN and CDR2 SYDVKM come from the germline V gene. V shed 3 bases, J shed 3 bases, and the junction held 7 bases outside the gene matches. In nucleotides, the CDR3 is TGTGCCAGCAGTTTCCTAGCGGGCTCCCTCTACAATGAGCAGTTCTTC. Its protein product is CASSFLAGSLYNEQFF.

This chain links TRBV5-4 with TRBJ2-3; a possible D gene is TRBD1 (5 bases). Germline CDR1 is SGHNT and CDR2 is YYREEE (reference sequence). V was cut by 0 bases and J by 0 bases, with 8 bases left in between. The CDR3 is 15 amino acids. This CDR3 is CASSLVTASTDTQYF. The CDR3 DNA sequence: TGTGCCAGCAGCTTGGTGACAGCCAGCACAGATACGCAGTATTTT.

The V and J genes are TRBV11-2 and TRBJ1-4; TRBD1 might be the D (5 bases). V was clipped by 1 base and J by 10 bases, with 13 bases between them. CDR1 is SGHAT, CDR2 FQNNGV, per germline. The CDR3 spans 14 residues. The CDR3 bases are TGTGCCAGCAGCTTAGTGGGGCTGGGGGGAAAACTGTTTTTT. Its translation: CASSLVGLGGKLFF.